The 27 T cell receptor beta chains below all came from one sample that was sequenced in a study of beta chain features in type 1 diabetes (dated by TCRdb to the late 2010s). The library was produced with the immunoSEQ multiplex PCR assay. The High Capacity cDNA Reverse Transcription Kit was used to reverse transcribe all of the isolated RNA, meaning that expressed TCRB transcripts were what got sequenced. Imported from immuneACCESS, the table was reduced by TCRdb to in-frame sequences with V and J called. These copies leave out some clones; in studies compared against another copy, an unresolved V gene accounts for under half, and the cause of the remainder is not known. The sample records about 360,000 clones, roughly 13% of which are singletons. Clones ranked in the top ten supply less than 0.02% of the sample. Sequencing was done on a sample of naive CD4+ T cells from blood. The cell subset or site label here, explained by the study, means: true naive CD4+ T cells. These receptor sequences come from a man younger than 30 in good health.

This clone was detected a few times. The J gene is TRBJ2-3, the V gene TRBV19; D possibly corresponds to TRBD1 (5 bases). The CDR3 runs 14 residues. Trimming stripped 4 bases from V and 2 bases from J, with 10 bases between. Looked up from germline, CDR1 is LNHDA and CDR2 is SQIVND (reference sequence). The CDR3, as DNA: TGTGCCAGTAGTACCCAGGGTAACACAGATACGCAGTATTTT. Its protein is CASSTQGNTDTQYF.

This clone has more than one count but fewer than ten. The rearrangement joins TRBV28 to TRBJ2-7; D is unresolved. The germline CDR1 and CDR2 sequences are MDHEN and SYDVKM. This CDR3 is 12 amino acids long. V was pared by 3 bases and J by 4 bases, with 7 bases between. CDR3 bases: TGTGCCAGCAGTTTTACAATTTACGAGCAGTACTTC. Residues: CASSFTIYEQYF.

This rearrangement joins TRBV7-2 to TRBJ2-1; a weak D match, TRBD2 (6 bases). This CDR3 is built from 14 residues. Between the trimmed V and J ends, which lost 2 bases and 7 bases, there was a span of 12 bases. In germline, CDR1 is SGHTA, CDR2 FQGNSA. DNA for the CDR3: TGTGCCAGCAGCTTAAGGAGACTAGGGAATGAGCAGTTCTTC. Encoded protein: CASSLRRLGNEQFF.

This clone came up a few times. The chain joins TRBV27 to TRBJ2-2; TRBD2 agrees at 10 bases. This CDR3 contains 15 residues. CDR1 MNHEY and CDR2 SMNVEV come from the germline V gene (reference sequence). After removal of 4 bases from V and 8 bases from J, the junction contained 7 bases not matched to a gene. The CDR3: CASSYGLAGAGELFF. Written as DNA, the CDR3 is TGTGCCAGCAGTTATGGGCTAGCGGGAGCTGGGGAGCTGTTTTTT.

This clone was seen a few times. The chain couples TRBV11-2 to TRBJ2-5; D not resolved. V was pared by 1 base and J by 5 bases, with 14 bases between. CDR3 length: 15 amino acids. The germline V gene has CDR1 SGHAT and CDR2 FQNNGV. CDR3 in amino acids: CASSLVRGTGETQYF. The DNA for the CDR3 is TGTGCCAGCAGCTTAGTTCGTGGTACCGGGGAGACCCAGTACTTC.

The chain uses TRBV7-2 and TRBJ2-3; TRBD1 matches 9 bases. V was pared by 0 bases and J by 1 base, with 2 bases of the junction left unmatched. In germline, CDR1 is SGHTA, CDR2 FQGNSA. There are 16 residues in the CDR3. Here the CDR3 reads CASSLARQGGTDTQYF. The DNA of the CDR3 is TGTGCCAGCAGCTTAGCAAGACAGGGGGGCACAGATACGCAGTATTTT. The whole variable domain, filled in from reference TRBV7-2 and TRBJ2-3, reads GAGVSQSPSNKVTEKGKDVELRCDPISGHTALYWYRQSLGQGLEFLIYFQGNSAPDKSGLPSDRFSAERTGGSVSTLTIQRTQQEDSAVYLCASSLARQGGTDTQYFGPGTRLTVL.

The J gene is TRBJ2-5, the V gene TRBV5-6, with unresolved D. V was clipped by 2 bases and J by 4 bases, with 6 bases between them. This CDR3 region has 12 residues. The germline V gene has CDR1 SGHDT and CDR2 YYEEEE. The CDR3 DNA reads TGTGCCAGCAGCTTTCACGGAGAGACCCAGTACTTC. Protein sequence: CASSFHGETQYF.

This clone was picked up a small number of times. The genes are TRBV7-9 and TRBJ2-1; 12 nucleotides match TRBD2. The CDR3 consists of 19 residues. The germline V gene has CDR1 SEHNR and CDR2 FQNEAQ (reference sequence). The V gene end was trimmed by 5 bases and the J gene end by 1 base; junction bases not matched to a gene: 12. For the CDR3, the DNA is TGTGCCAGCAGCCCAGTGACTAGCGGGAGACCCTCGTCCTACAATGAGCAGTTCTTC. Protein product: CASSPVTSGRPSSYNEQFF.

This clone was counted a few times. The chain employs TRBV5-1 and TRBJ1-1; 9 positions agree with TRBD1. The CDR3 spans 14 residues. The V gene's germline CDR1 is SGHRS and CDR2 YFSETQ. J gave up 3 bases and V 5 bases, and 5 bases lay outside the gene matches. The CDR3 here is CASSSGQGDTEAFF. In DNA form, the CDR3 reads TGCGCCAGCAGTTCGGGACAGGGAGACACTGAAGCTTTCTTT.

This clone was counted between two and nine times. This sample includes further DNA sequences coding for the same CDR3. The chain links TRBV9 to TRBJ2-3, with TRBD2 as a possible D gene (6 bases). The CDR3 has 11 residues. Germline loops: CDR1 SGDLS, CDR2 YYNGEE. Deletions cut 2 bases from V and 9 bases from J, with 7 bases between. CDR3 coding DNA: TGTGCCAGCAGCGTGGCGGGGACGCAGTATTTT. Protein product: CASSVAGTQYF.

The CDR3 DNA is TGTGCCAGTAGTAAGGGACTAGCGGGATTGTACAATGAGCAGTTCTTC. Its translation is CASSKGLAGLYNEQFF. The rearrangement uses TRBV19 and TRBJ2-1; TRBD2 matches 13 bases. V gave up 4 bases and J gave up 4 bases; unmatched junction bases: 4. The V gene's germline CDR1 is LNHDA and CDR2 SQIVND (reference sequence). The CDR3 spans 16 residues.

This clone was seen only a few times. V and J are TRBV9 and TRBJ2-3; TRBD2 aligns across 12 bases. The CDR3 has 18 residues. Germline lookup yields CDR1 SGDLS and CDR2 YYNGEE. With 3 bases clipped from V and 2 bases from J, the junction kept 10 bases outside the gene matches. The CDR3 reads CASSGASGLAGFTDTQYF. The DNA of the CDR3 is TGTGCCAGCAGCGGAGCATCGGGACTAGCGGGCTTCACAGATACGCAGTATTTT.

The chain recombines TRBV19 with TRBJ1-5, with 7 nucleotides matching TRBD1. V trimming: 4 bases; J trimming: 6 bases; junction bases outside the gene matches: 6. The CDR3 extends over 14 amino acids. The germline CDR1 and CDR2 sequences are LNHDA and SQIVND (reference sequence). The CDR3: CASSTYRGSQPQHF. In DNA, the CDR3 is TGTGCCAGTAGTACCTACAGGGGTTCTCAGCCCCAGCATTTT.

The DNA of the CDR3 is TGTGCCAGTAGTAGAGGACAGATCCTAGCTTTCTTT. Amino acid sequence: CASSRGQILAFF. This chain uses TRBV19 with TRBJ1-1; D may be TRBD1 (6 bases). V was clipped by 4 bases and J by 10 bases, with 13 bases between them. The V gene's germline CDR1 is LNHDA and CDR2 SQIVND (reference sequence). This CDR3 has 12 residues.

This rearrangement joins TRBV30 to TRBJ2-1; 8 positions match TRBD2. Per the germline V gene, CDR1 is GTSNPN and CDR2 is SVGIG (reference sequence). The CDR3 contains 13 residues. V lost 3 bases and J lost 4; bases outside the gene matches: 2. This chain's CDR3 is CAWRAGGYNEQFF. For the CDR3, the DNA is TGTGCCTGGAGGGCGGGGGGTTACAATGAGCAGTTCTTC.

The V and J genes are TRBV4-2 and TRBJ2-7; 9 nucleotides agree with TRBD1. Germline V lookup: CDR1 LGHNA, CDR2 YNFKEQ. V trimming: 1 base; J trimming: 7 bases; junction bases outside the gene matches: 17. The CDR3 is 18 residues long. For the CDR3, the DNA is TGTGCCAGCAGCCAAGCCACTCCGGGACAGGGACTTTTTGGGGAGCAGTACTTC. It yields the protein CASSQATPGQGLFGEQYF.

This clone was found a few times. The genes are TRBV29-1 and TRBJ2-5; 9 bases are shared with TRBD2. This CDR3 is built from 15 residues. After removal of 4 bases from V and 2 bases from J, the junction contained 8 bases not matched to a gene. Germline V gives CDR1 SQVTM, CDR2 ANQGSEA. CDR3 in DNA: TGCAGCGTTGTGCCGGCTAGCGGGAATCAAGAGACCCAGTACTTC. Translated, it gives CSVVPASGNQETQYF.

The V call is TRBV6-5, the J call TRBJ2-1; D might be TRBD2 (6 bases). The CDR3 runs 16 residues. The germline gives CDR1 MNHEY, CDR2 SVGAGI. Trimming shortened V by 0 bases and J by 7 bases, and 16 bases separated the two germline ends. CDR3 region: CASSYSRAGTDNEQFF. Written as DNA, the CDR3 is TGTGCCAGCAGTTACTCCCGCGCTGGGACTGATAATGAGCAGTTCTTC.

This clone has only a few counts. The V and J genes are TRBV6-5 and TRBJ1-1; 10 bases map to TRBD1. The V gene's germline CDR1 is MNHEY and CDR2 SVGAGI. The CDR3 runs 12 residues. The J segment lost 11 bases and the V segment lost 6 bases, leaving 6 bases of the junction unmatched. The CDR3 nucleotides are TGTGCCAGCAGGGAGACAGGGGGCAGCGCTTTCTTT. This encodes CASRETGGSAFF.

The chain recombines TRBV7-3 with TRBJ1-1; 7 bases align to TRBD1. V dropped 4 bases and J dropped 1; count of bases not matched to a gene: 6. The CDR3 consists of 15 residues. The V gene's germline CDR1 is SGHTA and CDR2 FQGTGA. In DNA, the CDR3 is TGTGCCAGCAGCTCCGCCGGGACAGCGAACACTGAAGCTTTCTTT. Translated, it gives CASSSAGTANTEAFF.

The genes are TRBV7-9 and TRBJ1-3; 9 bases are shared with TRBD1. V was clipped by 5 bases and J by 5 bases; unmatched bases: 4. This CDR3 is 14 amino acids long. Germline loops: CDR1 SEHNR, CDR2 FQNEAQ (reference sequence). The DNA for the CDR3 is TGTGCCAGCAGCCCCGGGACAGGGAGAAACACCATATATTTT. It codes for CASSPGTGRNTIYF.

This clone has more than one count but fewer than ten. This chain uses TRBV28 with TRBJ2-2; the D is unclear. The CDR3 is made up of 16 amino acids. Germline lookup yields CDR1 MDHEN and CDR2 SYDVKM. With 4 bases removed from V and 1 base from J, the gap between germline ends came to 13 bases. The CDR3 loop reads CASSSLGGQNTGELFF. The CDR3 nucleotides are TGTGCCAGCAGTTCCCTGGGTGGGCAGAACACCGGGGAGCTGTTTTTT.

This clone has a handful of counts. The J gene is TRBJ2-1, the V gene TRBV5-6; D not certain. Between the trimmed V and J ends, which lost 2 bases and 3 bases, there was a span of 12 bases. The CDR3 has 15 amino acids. The germline V gene has CDR1 SGHDT and CDR2 YYEEEE. CDR3 nucleotides: TGTGCCAGCAGCTTCGGTCAGGTCCTCTACAATGAGCAGTTCTTC. Its translation: CASSFGQVLYNEQFF.

This clone was detected a few times. The genes are TRBV18 and TRBJ1-1, with D possibly TRBD1 on 6 matching bases. The CDR3 extends over 15 amino acids. Between the trimmed V and J ends, which lost 3 bases and 1 base, there was a span of 12 bases. Germline V gene lookup returns CDR1 KGHSH and CDR2 LQKENI. CDR3 sequence reads: CASSPLEGGNTEAFF. CDR3 nucleotide sequence: TGTGCCAGCTCACCGCTTGAAGGGGGGAACACTGAAGCTTTCTTT.

On this clone itself: At one end the junction does not follow the germline gene, possibly because of a read error. The chain links TRBV5-6 to TRBJ1-3; D possibly corresponds to TRBD1 (5 bases). This CDR3 region has 13 residues. Germline CDR1 SGHDT, CDR2 YYEEEE. CDR3 DNA: TGTGCCAGCAGCTACCCGGGCAGGACACGAACTGTTTTT. It codes for CASSYPGRTRTVF.

The chain combines TRBV28 with TRBJ2-5, with a weak D call TRBD1 (6 bases). CDR1 MDHEN and CDR2 SYDVKM come from the germline V gene. Trimming removed 8 bases at V and 5 bases at J, with 12 bases between. CDR3 length equals 12 residues. In DNA, the CDR3 is TGTGCCAGCCACAGGGATGGGGAGACCCAGTACTTC. Residues: CASHRDGETQYF.

This clone was counted only a few times. V and J are TRBV7-9 and TRBJ2-6; 7 bases align to TRBD2. V was pared by 3 bases and J by 2 bases, with 1 base of the junction left unmatched. Germline lookup yields CDR1 SEHNR and CDR2 FQNEAQ (reference sequence). This CDR3 is 15 amino acids long. As DNA, the CDR3 is TGTGCCAGCAGCTTTGGGGGGGCTGGGGCCAACGTCCTGACTTTC. This encodes CASSFGGAGANVLTF.